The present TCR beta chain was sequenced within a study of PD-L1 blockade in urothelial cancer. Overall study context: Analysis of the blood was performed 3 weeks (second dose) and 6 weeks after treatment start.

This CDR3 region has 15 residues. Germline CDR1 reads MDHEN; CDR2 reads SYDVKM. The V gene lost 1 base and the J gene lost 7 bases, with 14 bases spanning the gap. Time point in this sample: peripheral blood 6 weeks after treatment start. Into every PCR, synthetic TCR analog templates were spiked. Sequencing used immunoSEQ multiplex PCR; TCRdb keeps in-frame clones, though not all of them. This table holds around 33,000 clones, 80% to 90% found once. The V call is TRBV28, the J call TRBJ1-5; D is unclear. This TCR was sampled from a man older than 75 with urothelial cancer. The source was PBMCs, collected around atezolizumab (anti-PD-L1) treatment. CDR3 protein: CASSLSGVRGQPQHF. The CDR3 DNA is TGTGCCAGCAGTTTATCCGGGGTCCGAGGGCAGCCCCAGCATTTT. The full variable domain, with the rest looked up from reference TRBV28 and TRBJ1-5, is DVKVTQSSRYLVKRTGEKVFLECVQDMDHENMFWYRQDPGLGLRLIYFSYDVKMKEKGDIPEGYSVSREKKERFSLILESASTNQTSMYLCASSLSGVRGQPQHFGDGTRLSIL.